The clone carrying this T cell receptor (beta chain) was found once. The antigen remains undetermined. This CDR3 has 12 amino acids. Trimming left V 6 bases short and J 13 bases short, with 14 bases between. Germline CDR1 reads SGHKS; CDR2 reads YYEKEE (reference sequence). This entry is derived from a study of cytomegalovirus exposure and HLA in healthy donors. Notes on the study in general: Through in vitro validation, a few CMV-associated chains were shown to be specific for CMV antigens. According to a later analysis, TCR clusters from the first cohort tended to co-occur in the roughly 110 validation repertoires.

Produced via immunoSEQ multiplex PCR; TCRdb's table is partial and in-frame only. There are some 88,000 clones in the sample; about 96% occur only once, and roughly 0.82% lies in the top ten. This receptor was taken from a man younger than 35 in good health and CMV-seronegative. The chain employs TRBV5-5 and TRBJ2-6; perhaps TRBD1 as D (6 bases). Material: PBMCs. The CDR3 is CASTGVGEVLTF. The CDR3 DNA reads TGTGCCAGCACAGGGGTCGGAGAGGTCCTGACTTTC.